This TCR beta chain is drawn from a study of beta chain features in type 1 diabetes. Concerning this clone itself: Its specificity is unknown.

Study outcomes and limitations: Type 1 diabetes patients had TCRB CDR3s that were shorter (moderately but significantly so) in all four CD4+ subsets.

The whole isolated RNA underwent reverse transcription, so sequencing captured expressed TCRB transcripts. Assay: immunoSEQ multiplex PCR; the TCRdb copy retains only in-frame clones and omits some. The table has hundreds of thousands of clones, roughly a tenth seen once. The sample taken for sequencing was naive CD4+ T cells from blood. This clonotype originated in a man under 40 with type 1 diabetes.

CDR3 protein: CASSLALAGVSEQYF. As DNA, the CDR3 is TGCGCCAGCAGCTTGGCACTAGCGGGGGTAAGCGAGCAGTACTTC. The gene calls are TRBV5-1 and TRBJ2-7; 11 bases are shared with TRBD2. Germline V gene data show CDR1 as SGHRS and CDR2 as YFSETQ. The length of the CDR3 is 15 residues. Germline trimming cut 0 bases from V and 6 bases from J; bases unmatched to any gene: 5.